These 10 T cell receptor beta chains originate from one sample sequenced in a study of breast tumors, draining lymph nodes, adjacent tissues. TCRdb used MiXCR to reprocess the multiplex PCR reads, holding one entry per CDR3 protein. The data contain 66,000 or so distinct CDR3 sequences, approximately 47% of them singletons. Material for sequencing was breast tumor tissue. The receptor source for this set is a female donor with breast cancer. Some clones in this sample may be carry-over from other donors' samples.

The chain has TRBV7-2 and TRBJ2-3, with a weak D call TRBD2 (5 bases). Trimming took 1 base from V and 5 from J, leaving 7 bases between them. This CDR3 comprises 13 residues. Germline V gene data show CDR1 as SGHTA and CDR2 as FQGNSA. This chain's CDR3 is CASSLDAGDTQYF. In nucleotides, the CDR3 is TGTGCCAGCAGCTTAGATGCGGGAGATACGCAGTATTTT.

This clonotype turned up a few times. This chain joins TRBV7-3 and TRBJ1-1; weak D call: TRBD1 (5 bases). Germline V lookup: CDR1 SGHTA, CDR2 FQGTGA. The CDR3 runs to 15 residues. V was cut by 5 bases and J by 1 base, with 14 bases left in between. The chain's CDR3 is CASSLSGGSNTEAFF. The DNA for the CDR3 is TGTGCCAGCAGCCTATCTGGGGGTTCGAACACTGAAGCTTTCTTT.

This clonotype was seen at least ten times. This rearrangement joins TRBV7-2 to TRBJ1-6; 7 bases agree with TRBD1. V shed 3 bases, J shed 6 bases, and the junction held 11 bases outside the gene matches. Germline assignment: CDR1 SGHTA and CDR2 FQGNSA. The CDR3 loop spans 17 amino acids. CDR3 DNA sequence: TGTGCCAGCAGCTTCTATACCGGGACAGTATTTAATTCACCCCTCCACTTT. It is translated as CASSFYTGTVFNSPLHF. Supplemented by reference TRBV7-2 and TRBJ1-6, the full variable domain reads GAGVSQSPSNKVTEKGKDVELRCDPISGHTALYWYRQSLGQGLEFLIYFQGNSAPDKSGLPSDRFSAERTGGSVSTLTIQRTQQEDSAVYLCASSFYTGTVFNSPLHFGNGTRLTVT.

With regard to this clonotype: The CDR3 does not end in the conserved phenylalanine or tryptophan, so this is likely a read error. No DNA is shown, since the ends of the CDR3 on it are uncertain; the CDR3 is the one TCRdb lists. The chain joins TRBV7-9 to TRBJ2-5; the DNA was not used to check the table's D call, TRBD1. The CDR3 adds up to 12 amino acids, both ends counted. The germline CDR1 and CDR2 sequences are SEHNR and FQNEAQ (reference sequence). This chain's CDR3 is CASSSLDGTENY.

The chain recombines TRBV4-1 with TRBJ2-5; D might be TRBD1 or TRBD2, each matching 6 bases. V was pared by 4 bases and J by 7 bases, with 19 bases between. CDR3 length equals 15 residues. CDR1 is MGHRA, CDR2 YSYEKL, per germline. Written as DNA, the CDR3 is TGCGCCAGCAGCCCACATCGGGGGCAACAGGGGACCCAGTACTTC. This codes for CASSPHRGQQGTQYF.

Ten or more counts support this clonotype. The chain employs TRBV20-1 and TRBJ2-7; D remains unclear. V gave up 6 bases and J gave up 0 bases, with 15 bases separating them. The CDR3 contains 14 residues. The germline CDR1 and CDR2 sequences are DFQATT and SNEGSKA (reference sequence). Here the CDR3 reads CSAAGALSSYEQYF. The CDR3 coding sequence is TGCAGTGCCGCCGGCGCCTTAAGCTCCTACGAGCAGTACTTC.

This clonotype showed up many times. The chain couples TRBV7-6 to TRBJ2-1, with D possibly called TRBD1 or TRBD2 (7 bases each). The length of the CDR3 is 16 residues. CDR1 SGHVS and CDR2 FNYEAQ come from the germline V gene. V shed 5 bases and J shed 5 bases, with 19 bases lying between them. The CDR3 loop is CASSPRGGAGNNEQFF. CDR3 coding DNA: TGTGCCAGCAGCCCCAGGGGGGGGGCGGGAAACAATGAGCAGTTCTTC.

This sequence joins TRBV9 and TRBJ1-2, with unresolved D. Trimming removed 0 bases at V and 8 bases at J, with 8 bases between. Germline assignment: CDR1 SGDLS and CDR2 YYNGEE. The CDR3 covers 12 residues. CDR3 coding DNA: TGTGCCAGCAGCGTAGCTCTATCCGGCTACACCTTC. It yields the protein CASSVALSGYTF.

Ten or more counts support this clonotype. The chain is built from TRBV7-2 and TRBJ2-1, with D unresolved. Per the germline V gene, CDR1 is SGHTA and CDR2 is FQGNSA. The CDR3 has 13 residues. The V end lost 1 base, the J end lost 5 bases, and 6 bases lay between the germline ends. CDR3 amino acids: CASSLVTNNEQFF. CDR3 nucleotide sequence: TGTGCCAGCAGCTTAGTAACCAACAATGAGCAGTTCTTC. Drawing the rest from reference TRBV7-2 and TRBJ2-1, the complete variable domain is GAGVSQSPSNKVTEKGKDVELRCDPISGHTALYWYRQSLGQGLEFLIYFQGNSAPDKSGLPSDRFSAERTGGSVSTLTIQRTQQEDSAVYLCASSLVTNNEQFFGPGTRLTVL.

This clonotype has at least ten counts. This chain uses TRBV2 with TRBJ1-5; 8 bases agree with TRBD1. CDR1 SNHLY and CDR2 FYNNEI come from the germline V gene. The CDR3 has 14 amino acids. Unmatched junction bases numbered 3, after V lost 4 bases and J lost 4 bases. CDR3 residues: CASSGGQDNQPQHF. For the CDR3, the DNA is TGTGCCAGCAGTGGGGGACAGGATAATCAGCCCCAGCATTTT.